This TCR beta chain appears in the sequencing data of a study of blood T cell repertoires in COVID-19 (dated by TCRdb to the early 2020s). With regard to the full study: The collaborator samples originated in the United States, Italy and Spain and spanned the acute and convalescent phases of COVID-19. The repertoires were released in a freely available public database meant as a resource for research on the immune response to SARS-CoV-2. Samples were obtained from the ongoing ImmuneRACE study (first 160 participants) and from about 1,300 subjects provided by 6 global collaborators. Deeply sampled blood TCRbeta repertoires from subjects exposed to, actively infected with, or recovered from COVID-19 were included in the dataset. The material from the prospective study consisted of cDNA or gDNA derived from T cells, B-cell-depleted T cells, or PBMCs. Sample metadata almost always included a de-identified subject ID, COVID-19 status, age in years and sex. Where available, HLA class I and class II types were taken from metadata supplied by the sample provider and were not determined by assay-based typing. The investigation overall reported the following: The quantity of clinical and demographic metadata differed by source and by participant and was supplied without curation.

For this chain, trimming is 10 bases at the V end and 2 bases at the J end, and the number of junction bases without a gene match is 10. The CDR3 covers 14 residues, taking in both the cysteine and the phenylalanine. The read is trimmed to its CDR3 DNA, 42 bases read in frame from base 1. The germline V gene provides CDR1 MNHEY and CDR2 SVGAGI. The count of this clone is one. No cognate antigen has been identified for it. No qualities accompany the bases; no much larger clone lies one base away. TCRbeta CDR3 regions were amplified from genomic DNA using the immunoSEQ Assay, a bias-controlled multiplex PCR. From the authors' description of their analysis: Within the assay, amplification of reference gene primers was used to estimate how many nucleated cells each sample contained. To quantify the absolute abundance of each unique TCRbeta CDR3 rearrangement, sequence reads were collapsed and filtered. For each sample, productive Simpson clonality was calculated as the square root of Simpson's diversity index over productive rearrangements. Sourced from immuneACCESS, this table was stored by TCRdb with only in-frame sequences that have V and J called. A share of the clones is absent; for the studies checked, an unresolved V gene accounts for under half, and the remainder has no known explanation. V and J calls and clone size are given by that table; D and trimming were obtained from the DNA. The sample table records about 80,000 clones; about 91% of these occur just once. The top ten constitute under 7.5% of the sample.

Collaborating institutions collected whole blood in K2EDTA tubes following their own protocols. For TCRbeta analysis, collaborators shipped samples as frozen whole blood, isolated PBMCs, or DNA extracted from either of those sample types. The chain uses TRBV6-5 and TRBJ2-7, with 8 bases aligning to TRBD1. The clonotype was recovered from a woman at least 80 years old with acute or convalescent COVID-19. The sequenced sample was peripheral blood. CDR3 sequence: CATLFGQGAYEQYF. The DNA sequence is given as TGTGCCACCCTATTCGGACAGGGAGCCTACGAGCAGTACTTC.